The source of this T cell receptor (beta chain) is a study of CD8 T cells in ankylosing spondylitis (dated by TCRdb to 2017 to 2019). In terms of the full investigation: The study profiled T cell receptor beta repertoires in healthy donors and ankylosing spondylitis patients to find disease-linked TCR variants. The whole study cohort included 95 to 130 healthy donors and 25 ankylosing spondylitis patients. Peripheral blood was sampled, and synovial fluid was additionally collected from ankylosing spondylitis patients.

This sample was sequenced with an Illumina HiSeq 2500. Quantitative 5'-RACE with molecular barcodes was the method used to prepare the TCR beta libraries. From the authors' description of their analysis: Disease-linked TCR variants were identified with a new computational method built on a probabilistic model of VDJ rearrangement. The public reads were reanalyzed by TCRdb: fastp trimming at Q25, MiXCR alignment, in-frame beta chains only. Entries that share a CDR3 protein sequence are merged under the most common genes and DNA. TCRdb, not the authors, supplied the V and J calls. This sample has 100,000 to 150,000 distinct CDR3 sequences in its table, and about 6.5% of those were observed once. The ten largest account for 12% of the sample. The investigation overall reported the following: Some TCR beta motif variants had previously been reported in synovial fluid and blood of reactive arthritis patients, which suggested common disease-initiation mechanisms. Blood from ankylosing spondylitis patients appeared to be characterized by a TCR beta motif made up of several highly homologous amino acid variants. The disease-linked clones were reported as significantly enriched in matched synovial fluid samples from ankylosing spondylitis patients. The disease-linked clones showed a CD8+ phenotype and occurred at relatively low frequencies in peripheral blood.

This clonotype was seen ten or more times. The antigen it binds to is not known. No quality values exist for individual bases; no much larger clone is one base distant. Taken from the germline V gene (reference sequence), the CDR1 and CDR2 loops are LGHDT and YNNKEL. From the cysteine through the phenylalanine, the CDR3 covers 16 amino acids. This entry keeps only the CDR3 DNA: 48 bases, framed from base 1. V gives up 1 base and J gives up 0 bases, and the segment between their germline ends measures 9 bases. The receptor comes from a male donor with ankylosing spondylitis or in good health (not recorded which). Sequenced input: blood, either unsorted or a sorted T cell fraction (not recorded which). The chain is encoded by TRBV3-1 joined to TRBJ1-4; there is no confident call for the D gene. The DNA sequence is as follows: TGTGCCAGCAGCCAAGTAGTGGGAGCAACTAATGAAAAACTGTTTTTT. The encoded protein is CASSQVVGATNEKLFF. When the CDR3 is completed using the reference TRBV3-1 and TRBJ1-4 genes on either side, the full variable domain is DTAVSQTPKYLVTQMGNDKSIKCEQNLGHDTMYWYKQDSKKFLKIMFSYNNKELIINETVPNRFSPKSPDKAHLNLHINSLELGDSAVYFCASSQVVGATNEKLFFGSGTQLSVL.